Below are 15 T cell receptor beta chains sequenced from a single sample in a study of blood T cell repertoires in COVID-19. Profiling relied on immunoSEQ multiplex PCR, and the TCRdb table lists in-frame clones only, not all of them. The table shows about 38,000 clones, with 90% occurring only once. Sequenced material: peripheral blood. The receptor set was obtained from a man aged 60 to 69 with active or convalescent COVID-19.

This clone occurred once. The V gene is TRBV6-1, the J gene TRBJ2-7; 10 nucleotides match TRBD2. The germline gives CDR1 MNHNS, CDR2 SASEGT. With V trimmed by 4 bases and J by 3 bases, 9 bases remained unmatched. The CDR3 runs to 16 residues. CDR3 DNA sequence: TGTGCCAGCAGTGCTCACAGGACTAGCGGCGGCTACGAGCAGTACTTC. Its protein product is CASSAHRTSGGYEQYF.

This clone has just one count. This chain uses TRBV10-2 with TRBJ1-2; the D gene is possibly TRBD1 (6 bases). This CDR3 is built from 13 residues. With 6 bases removed from V and 2 bases from J, the gap between germline ends came to 10 bases. Germline V CDR1 and CDR2: WSHSY, SAAADI. The CDR3 DNA is TGCGCCAGCAGGGACACAGGGAACTATGGCTACACCTTC. Its protein product is CASRDTGNYGYTF.

The rearrangement uses TRBV28 and TRBJ2-1, with 11 bases lining up with TRBD2. Germline-derived CDR1 and CDR2 are MDHEN and SYDVKM. The CDR3 runs to 16 residues. The trim removed 6 bases at V and 1 base at J, leaving 5 bases unmatched. CDR3 nucleotides: TGTGCCAGCAGGGAGACTAGCGGGACTTCCTACAATGAGCAGTTCTTC. Its protein is CASRETSGTSYNEQFF.

The V gene is TRBV27, the J gene TRBJ2-1, with 12 positions matching TRBD2. This CDR3 region has 16 residues. Trimming at V came to 5 bases and at J to 5 bases, leaving 7 bases not matched to a gene. Germline assignment: CDR1 MNHEY and CDR2 SMNVEV (reference sequence). CDR3 nucleotide sequence: TGTGCCAGCAGTACCCCTAGCGGGAGGGCAAACAATGAGCAGTTCTTC. Translation: CASSTPSGRANNEQFF.

V is TRBV28 and J is TRBJ1-2; 9 bases line up with TRBD1. CDR3 length equals 14 residues. From germline, CDR1 is MDHEN and CDR2 SYDVKM. V trimming: 6 bases; J trimming: 4 bases; junction bases outside the gene matches: 6. The chain's CDR3 is CASRAGQGGYGYTF. CDR3 bases: TGTGCCAGCAGGGCGGGACAGGGAGGCTATGGCTACACCTTC.

J is TRBJ1-3 and V is TRBV9; maybe TRBD1 (5 bases). Trimming stripped 0 bases from V and 2 bases from J, with 18 bases between. From germline, CDR1 is SGDLS and CDR2 YYNGEE. The CDR3 is 18 residues long. CDR3 DNA sequence: TGTGCCAGCAGCGTAGGCCCTCCGAATACAGGAACTGGAAACACCATATATTTT. The encoded protein is CASSVGPPNTGTGNTIYF.

V is TRBV5-6 and J is TRBJ2-5; D is possibly TRBD2 (5 bases). CDR1 and CDR2 (germline): SGHDT, YYEEEE. The CDR3 extends over 16 amino acids. V was clipped by 2 bases and J by 5 bases, with 19 bases between them. Here the CDR3 DNA reads TGTGCCAGCAGCTTCCGGCGGCTAGCTATGAGGGAGACCCAGTACTTC. This sequence encodes CASSFRRLAMRETQYF.

This chain connects TRBV15 to TRBJ1-3; no clear D. Per the germline V gene, CDR1 is LNHNV and CDR2 is YYDKDF (reference sequence). The V end lost 2 bases, the J end lost 5 bases, and 10 bases lay between the germline ends. The CDR3 covers 14 residues. CDR3 region: CATSRIPPRNTIYF. The CDR3, as DNA: TGTGCCACCAGCAGAATCCCCCCAAGAAACACCATATATTTT.

J is TRBJ2-7 and V is TRBV5-6, with a weak D call TRBD1 (6 bases). The CDR3 extends over 16 amino acids. Germline lookup yields CDR1 SGHDT and CDR2 YYEEEE. Between the trimmed V and J ends, which lost 4 bases and 0 bases, there was a span of 17 bases. The CDR3 bases are TGTGCCAGCAGCACCGACAGGCGGCAGACCTCCTACGAGCAGTACTTC. Translating it yields CASSTDRRQTSYEQYF. The variable domain in full, completed from reference TRBV5-6 and TRBJ2-7, reads DAGVTQSPTHLIKTRGQQVTLRCSPKSGHDTVSWYQQALGQGPQFIFQYYEEEERQRGNFPDRFSGHQFPNYSSELNVNALLLGDSALYLCASSTDRRQTSYEQYFGPGTRLTVT.

CDR3 residues: CASSDGGGTYNEQFF. The CDR3 nucleotides read TGTGCCAGCAGCGACGGGGGAGGGACCTACAATGAGCAGTTCTTC. The V call is TRBV7-3, the J call TRBJ2-1, with 7 bases fitting TRBD2. Germline V gene sequence: CDR1 SGHTA, CDR2 FQGTGA. The CDR3 covers 15 residues. V trimming: 5 bases; J trimming: 2 bases; junction bases outside the gene matches: 6.

The rearrangement uses TRBV28 and TRBJ1-2, with 7 bases aligning to TRBD1. Germline lookup yields CDR1 MDHEN and CDR2 SYDVKM. The CDR3 is made up of 16 amino acids. V lost 3 bases and J lost 8; bases outside the gene matches: 15. CDR3 DNA sequence: TGTGCCAGCAGTTTGGGCAGACAGGGCTTTATCGTCGGCTACACCTTC. This sequence encodes CASSLGRQGFIVGYTF.

About this clone: Mismatch with germline at one junction end may stem from a read error. The V call is TRBV7-7, the J call TRBJ2-3, with 9 bases fitting TRBD2. The CDR3 covers 16 residues. Per germline, CDR1 SSHAT and CDR2 FNYEAQ (reference sequence). The CDR3 region is CASSRLLAGTADTQYF. CDR3 DNA: TGTGCTAGCAGCCGTTTACTAGCGGGTACCGCAGATACGCAGTATTTT. The full variable domain, rest sourced from reference TRBV7-7 and TRBJ2-3, is GAGVSQSPRYKVTKRGQDVTLRCDPISSHATLYWYQQALGQGPEFLTYFNYEAQPDKSGLPSDRFSAERPEGSISTLTIQRTEQRDSAMYRCASSRLLAGTADTQYFGPGTRLTVL.

This chain joins TRBV5-4 and TRBJ1-2, with D maybe TRBD1 (6 bases). CDR1 and CDR2 from the germline V gene are SGHNT and YYREEE (reference sequence). V dropped 4 bases and J dropped 4 bases, with 11 bases sitting between them. The CDR3 loop spans 13 amino acids. The CDR3 is CASSVGGTYGYTF. The DNA for the CDR3 is TGTGCCAGCAGCGTGGGGGGCACCTATGGCTACACCTTC.

This chain joins TRBV5-5 and TRBJ2-7; a possible D gene is TRBD1 (6 bases). Trimming took off 6 bases at V and 4 bases at J, with 17 bases between the two ends. Looked up from germline, CDR1 is SGHKS and CDR2 is YYEKEE (reference sequence). The CDR3 contains 14 residues. The chain's CDR3 is CASTLEAGVYEQYF. The CDR3 region has the DNA TGTGCCAGCACCCTAGAGGCAGGGGTATACGAGCAGTACTTC.

The chain links TRBV30 to TRBJ2-7; D ambiguous. Germline-derived CDR1 and CDR2 are GTSNPN and SVGIG (reference sequence). Trimming cost V 1 base and J 4 bases, with 5 bases left between them. This CDR3 has 11 amino acids. CDR3 coding DNA: TGTGCCTGGAGTGATACTTACGAGCAGTACTTC. Residues: CAWSDTYEQYF.